This T cell receptor (beta chain) stems from a study of T cell responses to AZD1222 COVID-19 vaccine. Study conclusions and caveats: Targeting of unmutated variant regions was reportedly seen in nearly half of spike-specific TCRs. Only 5 or 6 people who got AZD1222 tested seropositive at baseline. There were vaccine-associated CD4 TCRs across spike, dominant at 160-218 and 743-854. The study found Spike-specific TCR breadth and depth rose after two AZD1222 doses.

The table came from immunoSEQ multiplex PCR; TCRdb's copy has only in-frame clones and leaves some out. This sample has about 97,000 clones, with approximately 90% found just once. With respect to this clone: Its antigen is unidentified.

The clonotype was recovered from an adult in good health. The sample here was peripheral blood, taken on day 0 of AZD1222 vaccination.

The CDR3 loop is CAWSIGGIGNQPQHF. CDR3 DNA sequence: TGTGCCTGGAGTATAGGAGGGATTGGCAATCAGCCCCAGCATTTT. This chain joins TRBV30 and TRBJ1-5, with no clear D. V lost 2 bases, J lost 2 bases, and 13 bases lay in between. Germline CDR1 GTSNPN, CDR2 SVGIG (reference sequence). This CDR3 spans 15 amino acids.